This T cell receptor (beta chain) stems from a study of radiotherapy plus CTLA-4 blockade in lung cancer. Study overall: Of all patients, around 19% responded objectively and approximately 31% showed disease control.

To note about this clone: As yet, its antigen is unknown.

The assay was immunoSEQ multiplex PCR, and TCRdb's table has in-frame clones only and misses some. The profile shows some 80,000 clones, approximately 80% of them singletons. Whole-study results and caveats: With interferon-beta, early dynamics of blood T cell clones were reported to best predict response.

This sequence was found in a human donor with non-small cell lung cancer who had stable disease on radiotherapy plus ipilimumab. This sample comprised peripheral blood, obtained from a patient treated with radiotherapy plus ipilimumab.

The CDR3 bases are TGTGCCAGCAGTTTTGGGGTTCGGACTAGCGGGGTAAACAATGAGCAGTTCTTC. As protein: CASSFGVRTSGVNNEQFF. The rearrangement links TRBV27 to TRBJ2-1, with 12 bases that match TRBD2. The CDR3 loop spans 18 amino acids. Germline V lookup: CDR1 MNHEY, CDR2 SMNVEV (reference sequence). V lost 3 bases, J lost 5 bases, and 11 bases stayed unmatched.